The T cell receptor beta chain described here comes from a study of naive and memory T cell subsets listed by TCRdb under 2017. Context from the whole study: Sorted naive and memory T cell subsets from peripheral blood were analyzed in the study using a UMI-based, open-source pipeline for TCR alpha and beta sequencing. RNA was DNase-treated and reverse transcribed with TCR constant-region primers, mostly using SuperScript III. IgG serology results and the functional CMV T cell responses were in complete agreement.

CDR3 length: 14 amino acids, cysteine to phenylalanine. The kept DNA is CDR3 alone, 42 bases in frame from the first base. V is pruned by 6 bases and J by 6 bases, leaving 4 bases of the junction without a gene match. Library preparation employed UMI-ligation and nested PCR. An equimolar mix of two oligonucleotides covering both TRBC1 and TRBC2 was used as the beta constant-region primer. The ligated cDNA went through four rounds of PCR with nested alpha and beta constant-region primers together with the SP2 primer. A single-stranded oligonucleotide carrying the SP2 primer and a 12-nucleotide UMI was ligated to the 3' end of the cDNA by T4 RNA ligase 1. Incubation of the ligation reaction was carried out at 16 degrees C for roughly 18-24 hours. To avoid over-amplification, PCR2 was usually performed as a SYBR Green qPCR and halted once a predetermined threshold was reached. Agencourt AMPure XP magnetic beads were used for all purifications after the first. Libraries were quantified by Qubit and checked on a TapeStation, with a main peak expected near 650 bp. The pooled libraries were sequenced on an Illumina MiSeq using v2 2x251 paired-end kits, which usually yielded roughly 0.85-2.1 million reads per sample. Each sample was pooled at 3 to 4.5 nM, and about 5-8% PhiX was included to help cluster recognition. The source study handled its data this way. Decombinator assigned V and J genes to Demultiplexor-processed FASTQ reads by tag matching, allowing a single base-pair mismatch. UMIs were used by Collapsinator to correct both sequencing errors and frequency errors arising from PCR heterogeneity. CDR3Translator translated TCRs and extracted CDR3s from the conserved cysteine to the FGXG phenylalanine, flagging non-productive sequences. Gini, Shannon entropy and inverse Simpson indices were calculated on repertoires subsampled to equal numbers of UMI-defined TCRs. Within the linear range, a power law was fitted by maximum likelihood to the distributions of clonotype abundance. On one naive CD8 sample, the pipeline and MIGEC gave similar UMI counts, unique TCR numbers and clonal distributions. In one analysis, naive TCRs also found in any memory subset of the same donor were removed from the naive repertoire. A set of several thousand CMV-associated CDR3 sequences, compiled from VDJdb and a published dataset, was used to search the repertoires. The public sequencing data were trimmed at Q25 with fastp and processed into clonotypes with MiXCR by TCRdb, which kept only in-frame beta chains. For every CDR3 protein sequence, its rows merge into one entry that carries the most common genes and DNA. TCRdb, not the original authors, processed these V and J calls. The sample records over 110,000 distinct CDR3 sequences, about a fifth of which are singletons. Jointly, the top ten make up around 0.63% of the sample.

Comments on this clonotype: What antigen it recognizes has not been identified. No much larger clonotype is one base removed from it; base qualities were not supplied.

From the second PCR step on, the TCR alpha and beta chain libraries were amplified in separate reactions. Donor CMV status was determined by IFNgamma production from CD4+ T cells after overnight stimulation of fresh PBMCs with CMV viral lysate. CD4 T cells were positively selected with Miltenyi beads, followed by positive selection of CD8 T cells from the CD4-negative fraction. Cells stained for CD3, CD4, CD8, CD45RA, CD27 and a live/dead dye were sorted on a BD Aria II into four subsets by CD45RA and CD27. Blood was obtained from a few healthy volunteers, and the blood from each volunteer was fractionated into CD4 and CD8 T cells and subsequently into four differentiation subsets. Approximately 120 ml of peripheral blood was taken from each donor, and PBMC were separated by density-gradient centrifugation on Ficoll-Paque PLUS. The sorted cells were lysed in RLT buffer, after which RNA was extracted using a Qiagen RNeasy kit and kept at -80 degrees C.

What the authors observed across the whole study: The repertoire findings for the naive and memory subsets could not be validated against a ground truth, as none was available. TCR abundance followed a power law with an exponent that was different for naive and memory subsets but consistent across the three individuals. RNA-based TCR counts may be affected by expression changes linked to T cell activation and differentiation. A few larger clonotypes were found in naive repertoires, especially CD8, and these larger clonotypes were possibly memory cells re-expressing CD45RA. Once error correction was done, more than 90% of naive TCR sequences showed up just once, which made the naive abundance distributions much steeper than those of the memory subsets. Each clonotype was defined as a single alpha or beta chain sequence rather than as a paired alpha/beta receptor. Gini index rose and Shannon and inverse Simpson diversity fell from naive through CM, EM and EMRA in both CD4 and CD8 cells.

Input material: naive CD8+ T cells from blood. In the paper's terms, the cell subset or site label means: naive T cells, CD45RA high CD27+. This receptor was obtained from a human donor in good health. The chain uses TRBV12-3 or TRBV12-4 and TRBJ1-5; TRBD1 lines up with 11 middle nucleotides. The bases read TGTGCCAGCAGACAAGGGACAGGGGGTCAGCCCCAGCATTTT. This gives the protein CASRQGTGGQPQHF.